The 27 T cell receptor beta chains presented below share a single source sample, sequenced in a study of T cells in Graves' hyperthyroidism and ophthalmopathy. Regions amplified from RNA transcripts were the TCR beta CDR3 regions. Initially, a first-round RT-PCR of the TCR CDR3 employed the HTBI primer set. MiXCR, run by TCRdb on the multiplex PCR reads, gives a single entry per CDR3 protein. The table shows 190,000 or so distinct CDR3 sequences, with roughly 18% occurring only once. Sequenced: blood. The receptors were gathered from a middle-aged man with Graves' hyperthyroidism.

The gene calls are TRBV6-2 or TRBV6-3 and TRBJ2-5; 11 nucleotides match TRBD2. Germline lookup yields CDR1 MNHEY and CDR2 SVGEGT. The CDR3 is 15 amino acids. With V trimmed by 7 bases and J by 2 bases, 6 bases remained unmatched. The CDR3 reads CASTSGTSGQETQYF. The DNA of the CDR3 is TGTGCCAGCACGTCCGGGACTAGCGGACAAGAGACCCAGTACTTC.

The gene calls are TRBV20-1 and TRBJ1-1; no clear D. The germline V and J ends were trimmed by 0 bases and 1 base, with 18 bases remaining between them. CDR1 is DFQATT, CDR2 SNEGSKA, per germline (reference sequence). The CDR3 loop spans 17 amino acids. In DNA, the CDR3 is TGCAGTGCTAGAGATCCGCGGGGAAATGGTGCGAACACTGAAGCTTTCTTT. This encodes CSARDPRGNGANTEAFF.

This clonotype came up a few times. An end of the junction does not agree with germline; a read error may underlie this. The V and J genes are TRBV3-1 and TRBJ2-1, with 7 bases matching TRBD2. Germline V gives CDR1 LGHDT, CDR2 YNNKEL (reference sequence). This CDR3 is 17 amino acids long. The CDR3, as DNA: TGTGCCAGCGGCCAAGATCAGGCTAGCGGAATGTACAATGAGCAGTTCTTC. It yields the protein CASGQDQASGMYNEQFF.

The table lists this clonotype with many counts. This sequence joins TRBV9 and TRBJ2-3; D unresolved. V was cut by 0 bases and J by 6 bases, with 11 bases left in between. Germline assignment: CDR1 SGDLS and CDR2 YYNGEE. The CDR3 sequence is 14 residues long. In DNA form, the CDR3 reads TGTGCCAGCAGCGTAGTCGGTGCGGCGGATACGCAGTATTTT. Amino acids: CASSVVGAADTQYF.

The chain joins TRBV6-2 or TRBV6-3 to TRBJ2-1, with 7 positions matching TRBD1. The CDR3 is 13 residues long. The V and J ends lost 8 bases and 9 bases, in that order; junction bases with no gene match: 10. CDR1 is MNHEY and CDR2 is SVGEGT in the germline V gene. The CDR3 reads CASGRDSLTEQFF. The CDR3 DNA is TGTGCCAGCGGCCGGGACAGCCTTACTGAGCAGTTCTTC.

The sample holds one count of this clonotype. The chain links TRBV2 to TRBJ2-1; D remains ambiguous. The CDR3 runs 12 residues. In germline, CDR1 is SNHLY, CDR2 FYNNEI. V lost 4 bases to trimming and J lost 9 bases, with 10 bases between them. Here the CDR3 reads CASSGAQFEQFF. Here the CDR3 DNA reads TGTGCCAGCAGTGGGGCACAGTTTGAGCAGTTCTTC.

In this sample, this clonotype turned up many times. The chain has TRBV30 and TRBJ1-1; D call uncertain. The germline V and J ends were trimmed by 1 base and 6 bases, with 6 bases remaining between them. This CDR3 is 11 amino acids long. Per germline, CDR1 GTSNPN and CDR2 SVGIG (reference sequence). The CDR3 bases are TGTGCCTGGAGTGAAGTGGCTGAAGCTTTCTTT. It yields the protein CAWSEVAEAFF.

This clonotype was picked up many times. This chain links TRBV7-2 with TRBJ1-1; D not resolved. Trimming took off 3 bases at V and 1 base at J, with 9 bases between the two ends. In germline, CDR1 is SGHTA, CDR2 FQGNSA. The CDR3 runs to 14 residues. Here the CDR3 DNA reads TGTGCCAGCAGCTTCGGGCCGAGGAACACTGAAGCTTTCTTT. Encoded protein: CASSFGPRNTEAFF.

This sequence joins TRBV20-1 and TRBJ1-1; D remains ambiguous. This CDR3 is built from 14 residues. V was cut by 6 bases and J by 5 bases, with 19 bases left in between. From germline, CDR1 is DFQATT and CDR2 SNEGSKA (reference sequence). The CDR3 loop reads CSAPPKVEATEAFF. In DNA, the CDR3 is TGCAGTGCCCCCCCGAAGGTGGAGGCTACTGAAGCTTTCTTT.

This clonotype has a count of ten or more. The chain employs TRBV19 and TRBJ2-7, with D hard to call. The CDR3 contains 14 residues. The germline CDR1 and CDR2 sequences are LNHDA and SQIVND (reference sequence). V lost 5 bases and J lost 0, with 11 bases in between. CDR3 sequence (DNA): TGTGCCAGTAGTGTTGGGCCGAGCTCCTACGAGCAGTACTTC. Protein product: CASSVGPSSYEQYF. Complete variable domain (other parts from reference TRBV19 and TRBJ2-7): DGGITQSPKYLFRKEGQNVTLSCEQNLNHDAMYWYRQDPGQGLRLIYYSQIVNDFQKGDIAEGYSVSREKKESFPLTVTSAQKNPTAFYLCASSVGPSSYEQYFGPGTRLTVT.

The genes are TRBV18 and TRBJ2-2, with D unresolved. V was cut by 2 bases and J by 7 bases, with 8 bases left in between. This CDR3 region has 13 residues. Germline V CDR1 and CDR2: KGHSH, LQKENI. The CDR3 DNA reads as TGTGCCAGCTCACCAGGGGTGGACGGGGAGCTGTTTTTT. It yields the protein CASSPGVDGELFF. Filled out from reference TRBV18 and TRBJ2-2, the complete variable domain reads NAGVMQNPRHLVRRRGQEARLRCSPMKGHSHVYWYRQLPEEGLKFMVYLQKENIIDESGMPKERFSAEFPKEGPSILRIQQVVRGDSAAYFCASSPGVDGELFFGEGSRLTVL.

This clonotype was found many times. The chain employs TRBV5-1 and TRBJ2-5; the D gene is possibly TRBD1 (6 bases). CDR3 length equals 14 residues. V gave up 4 bases and J gave up 0 bases, with 10 bases separating them. CDR1 and CDR2 (germline): SGHRS, YFSETQ. The CDR3 region has the DNA TGCGCCAGCAGCCCAGGACAGAACCAAGAGACCCAGTACTTC. Translated: CASSPGQNQETQYF. Looking up the rest from reference TRBV5-1 and TRBJ2-5 gives the full variable domain: KAGVTQTPRYLIKTRGQQVTLSCSPISGHRSVSWYQQTPGQGLQFLFEYFSETQRNKGNFPGRFSGRQFSNSRSEMNVSTLELGDSALYLCASSPGQNQETQYFGPGTRLLVL.

This clonotype was counted many times. The V call is TRBV4-3, the J call TRBJ2-2; D is unclear. The V gene's germline CDR1 is LGHNA and CDR2 YSLEER. V lost 2 bases to trimming and J lost 8 bases, with 6 bases between them. The CDR3 runs to 12 residues. The DNA of the CDR3 is TGCGCCAGCAGCCAAAAAGAAGGGGAGCTGTTTTTT. It translates to CASSQKEGELFF.

A few counts support this clonotype. The chain employs TRBV12-3 or TRBV12-4 and TRBJ2-7; 7 bases fit TRBD1. The length of the CDR3 is 13 residues. Unmatched junction bases numbered 6, after V lost 8 bases and J lost 2 bases. The CDR3 protein is CASGRDSAYEQYF. For the CDR3, the DNA is TGTGCCAGCGGCCGGGACAGCGCCTACGAGCAGTACTTC.

This chain joins TRBV28 and TRBJ1-2, with 11 bases fitting TRBD1. The germline V gene has CDR1 MDHEN and CDR2 SYDVKM. The CDR3 loop spans 16 amino acids. V lost 5 bases to trimming and J lost 6 bases; unmatched junction nucleotides: 11. The CDR3 region is CASSLSQPDRGHGYTF. Here the CDR3 DNA reads TGTGCCAGCAGTCTCTCTCAGCCGGACAGGGGGCATGGCTACACCTTC.

This clonotype has at least ten counts. CDR3 coding DNA: TGTGCCAGCAGCTTCGCCCTGGGCGAGCAGTACTTC. It codes for CASSFALGEQYF. This chain uses TRBV7-9 with TRBJ2-7, with D unclear. This CDR3 has 12 amino acids. Trimming pared 3 bases from V and 6 bases from J, leaving 9 bases between. The germline V gene has CDR1 SEHNR and CDR2 FQNEAQ (reference sequence).

This clonotype was detected many times. This chain joins TRBV20-1 and TRBJ2-3; 10 bases align to TRBD1. The V and J ends lost 2 bases and 3 bases, in that order; junction bases with no gene match: 14. The CDR3 consists of 18 residues. In germline, CDR1 is DFQATT, CDR2 SNEGSKA (reference sequence). CDR3: CSARPQSSTGGTTDTQYF. The CDR3 DNA sequence: TGCAGTGCTAGACCCCAATCTTCGACAGGGGGCACGACAGATACGCAGTATTTT.

This clonotype was picked up many times. The rearrangement joins TRBV13 to TRBJ1-1, with D unclear. Trimming pared 8 bases from V and 0 bases from J, leaving 13 bases between. The CDR3 has 14 residues. Germline V gives CDR1 PRHDT, CDR2 FYEKMQ (reference sequence). The DNA for the CDR3 is TGTGCCAGCTCCAGTGGGCATCTGAACACTGAAGCTTTCTTT. Encoded protein: CASSSGHLNTEAFF.

The V gene is TRBV5-4, the J gene TRBJ2-3, with D hard to call. The CDR3 length is 14 residues. Between the trimmed V and J ends, which lost 0 bases and 2 bases, there was a span of 7 bases. From germline, CDR1 is SGHNT and CDR2 YYREEE (reference sequence). CDR3 sequence: CASSLAKATDTQYF. The CDR3 coding sequence is TGTGCCAGCAGCTTGGCAAAGGCCACAGATACGCAGTATTTT.

The sample holds many counts of this clonotype. In DNA form, the CDR3 reads TGCGCCAGCAGCCAAGATCCGGTAGAAACTGAAGCTTTCTTT. It yields the protein CASSQDPVETEAFF. The V and J genes are TRBV4-3 and TRBJ1-1; D gene unclear. V was cut by 0 bases and J by 5 bases, with 10 bases left in between. Germline V CDR1 and CDR2: LGHNA, YSLEER. The CDR3 consists of 14 residues.

This clonotype has ten or more counts. V gene TRBV6-1 combines with J gene TRBJ2-1; 9 bases align to TRBD1. There are 15 residues in the CDR3. Germline V CDR1 and CDR2: MNHNS, SASEGT. With V trimmed by 6 bases and J by 6 bases, 9 bases remained unmatched. DNA for the CDR3: TGTGCCAGCAGCCACGGGACAGGGAGCTCCAATGAGCAGTTCTTC. The encoded protein is CASSHGTGSSNEQFF.

This clonotype was counted ten times or more. CDR3 coding DNA: TGTGCCAGCAGCGTTCAAGACAGACCGAACACCGGGGAGCTGTTTTTT. Translation: CASSVQDRPNTGELFF. The rearrangement links TRBV9 to TRBJ2-2; weak D call: TRBD1 (5 bases). The V end was cut by 2 bases, the J end by 0 bases, with 11 bases between. The CDR3 totals 16 residues. The germline CDR1 and CDR2 sequences are SGDLS and YYNGEE.

This clonotype was seen ten or more times. This chain connects TRBV7-2 to TRBJ2-3; D is unclear. Trimming pared 5 bases from V and 6 bases from J, leaving 9 bases between. In germline, CDR1 is SGHTA, CDR2 FQGNSA. This CDR3 has 12 residues. CDR3 protein: CASSVQADTQYF. The CDR3 DNA reads as TGTGCCAGCAGCGTACAAGCGGATACGCAGTATTTT.

This clonotype came up many times. The chain has TRBV7-9 and TRBJ1-2; D is ambiguous. Germline assignment: CDR1 SEHNR and CDR2 FQNEAQ (reference sequence). CDR3 length equals 12 residues. Deletions cut 1 base from V and 6 bases from J, with 6 bases between. CDR3 sequence: CASSLDWNGYTF. The CDR3 DNA is TGTGCCAGCAGCTTAGACTGGAATGGCTACACCTTC. The whole variable domain, filled in from reference TRBV7-9 and TRBJ1-2, reads DTGVSQNPRHKITKRGQNVTFRCDPISEHNRLYWYRQTLGQGPEFLTYFQNEAQLEKSRLLSDRFSAERPKGSFSTLEIQRTEQGDSAMYLCASSLDWNGYTFGSGTRLTVV.

This clonotype showed up many times. This sequence joins TRBV20-1 and TRBJ1-2; D ambiguous. Germline CDR1 is DFQATT and CDR2 is SNEGSKA (reference sequence). The CDR3 runs to 12 residues. V was pared by 3 bases and J by 8 bases, with 13 bases between. CDR3 loop: CSASILDFGYTF. The CDR3, as DNA: TGCAGTGCTAGTATCTTGGACTTCGGCTACACCTTC.

The chain recombines TRBV30 with TRBJ1-2; TRBD1 matches at 7 bases. The CDR3 length is 13 residues. CDR1 and CDR2 from the germline V gene are GTSNPN and SVGIG (reference sequence). V gave up 8 bases and J gave up 7 bases; unmatched junction bases: 13. CDR3 DNA sequence: TGTGCCATCTCGGACAGGTACAGGTCTGGCTACACCTTC. It translates to CAISDRYRSGYTF.

This clonotype has a count of ten or more. The chain links TRBV7-2 to TRBJ1-2; D uncertain. The CDR3 consists of 13 residues. Germline CDR1 is SGHTA and CDR2 is FQGNSA. The germline V and J ends were trimmed by 5 bases and 6 bases, with 13 bases remaining between them. CDR3: CASSEQSENGYTF. CDR3 nucleotide sequence: TGTGCCAGCAGCGAACAGTCAGAGAATGGCTACACCTTC. Supplemented by reference TRBV7-2 and TRBJ1-2, the full variable domain reads GAGVSQSPSNKVTEKGKDVELRCDPISGHTALYWYRQSLGQGLEFLIYFQGNSAPDKSGLPSDRFSAERTGGSVSTLTIQRTQQEDSAVYLCASSEQSENGYTFGSGTRLTVV.